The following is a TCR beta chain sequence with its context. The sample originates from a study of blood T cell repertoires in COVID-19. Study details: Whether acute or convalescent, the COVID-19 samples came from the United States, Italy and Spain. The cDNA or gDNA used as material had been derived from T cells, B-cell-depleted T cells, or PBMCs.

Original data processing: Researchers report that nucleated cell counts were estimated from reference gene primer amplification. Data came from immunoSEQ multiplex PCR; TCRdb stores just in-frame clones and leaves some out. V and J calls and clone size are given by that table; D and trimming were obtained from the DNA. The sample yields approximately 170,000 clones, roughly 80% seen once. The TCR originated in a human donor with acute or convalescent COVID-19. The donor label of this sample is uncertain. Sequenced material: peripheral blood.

Here the CDR3 DNA reads TGTGCCAGCAGCATCAACTCCCAACTAGCGGGAGGGTACGAGCAGTACTTC. Translation gives CASSINSQLAGGYEQYF. V usage is TRBV9 and J usage is TRBJ2-7, with TRBD2 identical over 13 bases. J was trimmed by 4 bases and V by 4 bases; bases with no gene match: 11. CDR1 SGDLS and CDR2 YYNGEE come from the germline V gene. This CDR3 has 17 residues.